Each of the 2 T cell receptor beta chains below was sequenced from the same sample in a study of blood T cell repertoires in COVID-19. Repertoires were generated with immunoSEQ multiplex PCR, while TCRdb's copy carries only in-frame clones and drops some. The table shows about 160,000 clones, with about nine tenths occurring only once. The sequencing input was peripheral blood. These receptor sequences come from a woman in her fifties or sixties who had recovered from COVID-19.

This clone was recorded a few times. Written as DNA, the CDR3 is TGTGCCAGCAGCATGGACACCTTCTATGGCTACACCTTC. This encodes CASSMDTFYGYTF. The J gene is TRBJ1-2, the V gene TRBV6-5; D might be TRBD1 (5 bases). CDR1 MNHEY and CDR2 SVGAGI come from the germline V gene. V was pared by 6 bases and J by 4 bases, with 12 bases between. This CDR3 has 13 amino acids.

This clone was found a few times. The genes are TRBV28 and TRBJ1-6; the match to TRBD1 covers 10 bases. CDR3 length: 16 residues. Germline-derived CDR1 and CDR2 are MDHEN and SYDVKM. The V and J ends lost 6 bases and 6 bases, in that order; junction bases with no gene match: 8. In nucleotides, the CDR3 is TGTGCCAGCAGGAGTCCATGGGACAGGGGTAATTCACCCCTCCACTTT. Encoded protein: CASRSPWDRGNSPLHF. Combining the CDR3 with reference TRBV28 and TRBJ1-6 gives the whole variable domain DVKVTQSSRYLVKRTGEKVFLECVQDMDHENMFWYRQDPGLGLRLIYFSYDVKMKEKGDIPEGYSVSREKKERFSLILESASTNQTSMYLCASRSPWDRGNSPLHFGNGTRLTVT.